The 20 T cell receptor beta chains below were found in one sample sequenced in a study of OX40 agonist ivuxolimab in advanced cancers. The library was prepared using the immunoSEQ multiplex PCR assay. This is the immuneACCESS table as TCRdb keeps it, with only in-frame sequences that have V and J called. A part of the clones is gone; compared with another copy, unresolved V genes explain less than half, and the rest is unexplained. The sample contains 15,000 to 20,000 clones, approximately 85% of them found a single time. In total, the top ten clones hold 25% to 30% of the sample. The sequencing used CD4+ or CD8+ T cells sorted from blood, collected in a trial of the OX40 agonist ivuxolimab. The source is an adult with an advanced solid tumor such as melanoma, head and neck, liver or kidney cancer.

The V gene is TRBV28, the J gene TRBJ2-7; D might be TRBD2 (6 bases). V was trimmed by 4 bases and J by 11 bases, leaving 15 bases between them. The germline V gene has CDR1 MDHEN and CDR2 SYDVKM. The CDR3 has 12 residues. DNA of the CDR3: TGTGCCAGCAGTTACGGGGGAACTACGAAGTACTTC. This codes for CASSYGGTTKYF.

The chain has TRBV7-9 and TRBJ2-7, with D unclear. The V gene lost 2 bases and the J gene lost 5 bases, with 7 bases spanning the gap. CDR3 length: 12 amino acids. CDR1 and CDR2 (germline): SEHNR, FQNEAQ (reference sequence). The CDR3 is CASSLIRDEQYF. The DNA of the CDR3 is TGTGCCAGCAGCTTAATCCGGGACGAGCAGTACTTC.

The chain uses TRBV11-3 and TRBJ2-5; tentative D call: TRBD2 (5 bases). The CDR3 sequence is 15 residues long. CDR1 SGHNT and CDR2 YENEEA come from the germline V gene. The V end lost 4 bases, the J end lost 5 bases, and 17 bases lay between the germline ends. This CDR3 reads CASSSRVRTRETQYF. DNA for the CDR3: TGTGCCAGCAGCTCGAGAGTGCGGACTCGGGAGACCCAGTACTTC.

V and J are TRBV11-2 and TRBJ1-1, with D possibly being TRBD1 (6 bases). The V gene lost 1 base and the J gene lost 2 bases, with 11 bases spanning the gap. The germline gives CDR1 SGHAT, CDR2 FQNNGV. The CDR3 has 15 amino acids. CDR3 residues: CASSLVWTENTEAFF. The CDR3, as DNA: TGTGCCAGCAGCTTAGTCTGGACAGAAAACACTGAAGCTTTCTTT. The complete variable domain, with remaining parts taken from reference TRBV11-2 and TRBJ1-1, reads EAGVAQSPRYKIIEKRQSVAFWCNPISGHATLYWYQQILGQGPKLLIQFQNNGVVDDSQLPKDRFSAERLKGVDSTLKIQPAKLEDSAVYLCASSLVWTENTEAFFGQGTRLTVV.

The chain couples TRBV29-1 to TRBJ2-7; perhaps D is TRBD1 or TRBD2 (5 bases each). Germline CDR1 is SQVTM and CDR2 is ANQGSEA. The V end lost 1 base, the J end lost 3 bases, and 16 bases lay between the germline ends. The CDR3 loop spans 15 amino acids. The CDR3 coding sequence is TGCAGCGTTGAAGCGGGCCGAGGGGTAAGCTACGAGCAGTACTTC. Translated, it gives CSVEAGRGVSYEQYF.

The genes are TRBV7-6 and TRBJ2-6; D not certain. Germline V gene lookup returns CDR1 SGHVS and CDR2 FNYEAQ. This CDR3 spans 13 amino acids. Trimming removed 0 bases from V and 3 bases from J, with 0 bases in between. The CDR3 loop is CASSLAGANVLTF. CDR3 DNA sequence: TGTGCCAGCAGCTTAGCTGGGGCCAACGTCCTGACTTTC.

The chain has TRBV4-2 and TRBJ1-4; the D is unclear. The CDR3 totals 16 residues. V was clipped by 1 base and J by 0 bases, with 9 bases between them. Germline values: CDR1 LGHNA, CDR2 YNFKEQ. The CDR3 is CASSQVDGATNEKLFF. The CDR3 DNA follows: TGTGCCAGCAGCCAAGTGGACGGCGCAACTAATGAAAAACTGTTTTTT.

This clone is a singleton in its sample. The rearrangement links TRBV30 to TRBJ2-7, with 12 bases matching TRBD2. This CDR3 region has 14 residues. Trimming cost V 5 bases and J 4 bases; bases outside gene matches: 6. Germline values: CDR1 GTSNPN, CDR2 SVGIG (reference sequence). The CDR3: CAWCLAGGLYEQYF. The CDR3 DNA sequence: TGTGCCTGGTGTCTAGCGGGAGGGCTATACGAGCAGTACTTC.

The rearrangement links TRBV4-2 to TRBJ2-7; 11 bases are shared with TRBD2. CDR1 is LGHNA, CDR2 YNFKEQ, per germline. This CDR3 is built from 17 residues. V shed 1 base and J 0 bases; nucleotides not matched to a gene: 5. CDR3 DNA: TGTGCCAGCAGCCAAGCCGGGACTAGCGGATACTCCTACGAGCAGTACTTC. Encoded protein: CASSQAGTSGYSYEQYF.

The rearrangement joins TRBV25-1 to TRBJ2-2; TRBD1 might be the D (6 bases). The CDR3 has 15 residues. The germline V gene has CDR1 MGHDK and CDR2 SYGVNS. Trimming took off 7 bases at V and 3 bases at J, with 15 bases between the two ends. The CDR3 coding sequence is TGTGCCAGCAATCAGGGGCCACGGGACACCGGGGAGCTGTTTTTT. Protein: CASNQGPRDTGELFF.

The CDR3 nucleotides read TGTGCCAGCAGCTTGGGAGTATCCAACACTGAAGCTTTCTTT. It yields the protein CASSLGVSNTEAFF. This sequence joins TRBV5-4 and TRBJ1-1; D gene unclear. Germline CDR1 SGHNT, CDR2 YYREEE (reference sequence). The CDR3 length is 14 residues. V lost 0 bases, J lost 2 bases, and 8 bases lay in between.

The rearrangement uses TRBV5-1 and TRBJ2-3; 13 bases line up with TRBD2. The CDR3 totals 17 residues. Unmatched junction bases numbered 7, after V lost 0 bases and J lost 6 bases. CDR1 SGHRS and CDR2 YFSETQ come from the germline V gene. The DNA for the CDR3 is TGCGCCAGCAGCTTGGGACTAGCGGGAGGTGTCGCGGATACGCAGTATTTT. This encodes CASSLGLAGGVADTQYF.

In this sample, this clone turned up a few times. This chain joins TRBV7-9 and TRBJ1-2; D call uncertain. The CDR3 consists of 9 residues. The germline CDR1 and CDR2 sequences are SEHNR and FQNEAQ (reference sequence). Trimming removed 8 bases from V and 3 bases from J, with 1 base in between. CDR3 bases: TGTGCCAGCGACTATGGCTACACCTTC. Its translation is CASDYGYTF.

This chain uses TRBV30 with TRBJ1-4; D is undetermined. Germline CDR1 GTSNPN, CDR2 SVGIG (reference sequence). V lost 2 bases to trimming and J lost 3 bases, with 10 bases between them. There are 14 residues in the CDR3. CDR3 coding DNA: TGTGCCTGGAGTTATGGGCGGGCTAATGAAAAACTGTTTTTT. Protein: CAWSYGRANEKLFF.

This sequence joins TRBV11-3 and TRBJ2-5, with TRBD2 matching 10 bases. The junction had 7 bases not matched to a gene; V was cut back by 5 bases and J by 4 bases. This CDR3 region has 15 residues. Germline V gene lookup returns CDR1 SGHNT and CDR2 YENEEA. This CDR3 reads CASSTPGLAVETQYF. CDR3 nucleotides: TGTGCCAGCAGCACCCCCGGACTAGCGGTAGAGACCCAGTACTTC. The full variable domain, its missing parts supplied by reference TRBV11-3 and TRBJ2-5, is EAGVVQSPRYKIIEKKQPVAFWCNPISGHNTLYWYLQNLGQGPELLIRYENEEAVDDSQLPKDRFSAERLKGVDSTLKIQPAELGDSAVYLCASSTPGLAVETQYFGPGTRLLVL.

The chain employs TRBV7-2 and TRBJ2-7, with D perhaps TRBD2 (5 bases). This CDR3 region has 16 residues. Germline CDR1 SGHTA, CDR2 FQGNSA. V was shortened by 4 bases and J by 0 bases, with 16 bases between the two germline ends. This CDR3 reads CASSSSSRTRSYEQYF. In DNA form, the CDR3 reads TGTGCCAGCAGCTCTAGTTCCAGGACTCGCTCCTACGAGCAGTACTTC.

V usage is TRBV7-6 and J usage is TRBJ2-5, with D possibly TRBD2 on 5 matching bases. Germline assignment: CDR1 SGHVS and CDR2 FNYEAQ. The CDR3 contains 16 residues. V was clipped by 6 bases and J by 6 bases, with 23 bases between them. In nucleotides, the CDR3 is TGTGCCAGCAGTACGGGATTCCAAGGCGTTGGGAAGACCCAGTACTTC. Its translation is CASSTGFQGVGKTQYF. Supplemented by reference TRBV7-6 and TRBJ2-5, the full variable domain reads GAGVSQSPRYKVTKRGQDVALRCDPISGHVSLYWYRQALGQGPEFLTYFNYEAQQDKSGLPNDRFSAERPEGSISTLTIQRTEQRDSAMYRCASSTGFQGVGKTQYFGPGTRLLVL.

This clone has only a few counts. CDR3: CSVEYEQFF. The CDR3 nucleotides read TGCAGCGTTGAATATGAGCAGTTCTTC. The chain is built from TRBV29-1 and TRBJ2-1; no reliable D call. In germline, CDR1 is SQVTM, CDR2 ANQGSEA. With 2 bases removed from V and 8 bases from J, the gap between germline ends came to 1 base. This CDR3 contains 9 residues.

On this clone itself: Its ends do not fully match the called genes, so a read error is possible. CDR3 bases: TGTGCTAGCAGCTTATCTTTCGGGATCTACGAGCAGTACTTC. Protein: CASSLSFGIYEQYF. V is TRBV7-7 and J is TRBJ2-7, with D perhaps TRBD2 (5 bases). The CDR3 has 14 amino acids. Germline lookup yields CDR1 SSHAT and CDR2 FNYEAQ (reference sequence).

Notes on this clone: The likely explanation is a read error, given a far larger clone one base away. The chain uses TRBV11-2 and TRBJ2-3; TRBD2 might be the D (5 bases). There are 15 residues in the CDR3. Germline-derived CDR1 and CDR2 are SGHAT and FQNNGV. CDR3 nucleotide sequence: TGTGCCGGCAGCTTCTGGACTCTAAGCACAGATACGCAGTATTTT. Translating it yields CAGSFWTLSTDTQYF.